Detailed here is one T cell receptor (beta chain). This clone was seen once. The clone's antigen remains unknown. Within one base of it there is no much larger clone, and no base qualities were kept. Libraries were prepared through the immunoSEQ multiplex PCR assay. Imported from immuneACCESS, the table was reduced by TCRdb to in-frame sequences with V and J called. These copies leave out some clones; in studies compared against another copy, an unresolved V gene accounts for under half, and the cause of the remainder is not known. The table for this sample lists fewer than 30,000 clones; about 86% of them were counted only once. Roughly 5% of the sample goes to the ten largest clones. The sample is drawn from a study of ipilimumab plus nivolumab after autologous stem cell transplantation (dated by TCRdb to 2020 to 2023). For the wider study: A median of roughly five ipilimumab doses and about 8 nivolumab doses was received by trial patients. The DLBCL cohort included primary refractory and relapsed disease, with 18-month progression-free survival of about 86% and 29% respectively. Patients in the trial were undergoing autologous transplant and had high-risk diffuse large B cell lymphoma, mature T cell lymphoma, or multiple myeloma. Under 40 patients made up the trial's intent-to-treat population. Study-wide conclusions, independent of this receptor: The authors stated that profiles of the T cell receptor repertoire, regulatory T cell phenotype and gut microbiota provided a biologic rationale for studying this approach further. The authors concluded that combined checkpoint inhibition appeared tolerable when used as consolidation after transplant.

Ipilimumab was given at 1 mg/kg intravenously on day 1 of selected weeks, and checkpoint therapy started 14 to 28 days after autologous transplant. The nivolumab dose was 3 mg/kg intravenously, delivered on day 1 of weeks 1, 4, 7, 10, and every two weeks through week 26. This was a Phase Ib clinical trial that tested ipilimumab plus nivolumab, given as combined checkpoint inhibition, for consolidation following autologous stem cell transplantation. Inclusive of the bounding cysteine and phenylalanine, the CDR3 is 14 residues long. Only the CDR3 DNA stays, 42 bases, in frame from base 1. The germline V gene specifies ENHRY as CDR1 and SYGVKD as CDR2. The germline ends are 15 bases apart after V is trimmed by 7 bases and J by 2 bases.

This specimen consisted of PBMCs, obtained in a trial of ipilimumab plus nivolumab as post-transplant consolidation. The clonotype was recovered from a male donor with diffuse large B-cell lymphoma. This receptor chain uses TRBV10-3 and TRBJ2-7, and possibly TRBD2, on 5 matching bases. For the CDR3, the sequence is CAINPGQRAYEQYF. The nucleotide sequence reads TGTGCCATCAACCCGGGTCAGAGGGCCTACGAGCAGTACTTC.